This TCR beta chain was sequenced during a study of CD8 T cells in Susac syndrome. Findings of the study overall: A relatively small number of individuals underwent TCR sequencing and HLA analysis.

The CDR3 runs to 18 residues. Germline V CDR1 and CDR2: KGHSH, LQKENI. The junction had 15 bases not matched to a gene; V was cut back by 4 bases and J by 1 base. This clonotype has a single count. What it binds is not known. Negative isolation yielded CD4+ and CD8+ T cells, and FACS enriched TEMRA cells. Random hexamers served to reverse transcribe about 0.5 to 1 ug RNA. TCRdb redid the calling of the immunoSEQ multiplex PCR reads with MiXCR, one entry per CDR3 protein. The sample includes 100,000 to 150,000 distinct CDR3 sequences, 90% to 95% of them seen just once. The receptor was derived from a human donor in good health. What was sequenced was CD4+ T cells from PBMCs. The chain has TRBV18 and TRBJ1-2; TRBD1 agrees at 7 bases. The chain's CDR3 is CASSRSTGDPPVNYGYTF. The CDR3 DNA follows: TGTGCCAGCTCACGCTCCACAGGGGACCCACCAGTTAACTATGGCTACACCTTC.